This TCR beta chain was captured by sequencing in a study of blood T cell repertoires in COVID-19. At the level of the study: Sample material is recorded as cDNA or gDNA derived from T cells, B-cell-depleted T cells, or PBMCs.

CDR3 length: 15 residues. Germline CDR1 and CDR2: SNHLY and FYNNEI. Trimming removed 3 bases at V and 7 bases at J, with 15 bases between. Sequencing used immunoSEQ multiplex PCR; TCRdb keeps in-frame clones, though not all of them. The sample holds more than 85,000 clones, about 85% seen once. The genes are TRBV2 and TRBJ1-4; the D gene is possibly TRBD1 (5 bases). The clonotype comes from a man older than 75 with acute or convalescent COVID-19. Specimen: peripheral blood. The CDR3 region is CASSEAGQQGEKLFF. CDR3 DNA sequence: TGTGCCAGCAGTGAGGCCGGGCAGCAGGGTGAAAAACTGTTTTTT.